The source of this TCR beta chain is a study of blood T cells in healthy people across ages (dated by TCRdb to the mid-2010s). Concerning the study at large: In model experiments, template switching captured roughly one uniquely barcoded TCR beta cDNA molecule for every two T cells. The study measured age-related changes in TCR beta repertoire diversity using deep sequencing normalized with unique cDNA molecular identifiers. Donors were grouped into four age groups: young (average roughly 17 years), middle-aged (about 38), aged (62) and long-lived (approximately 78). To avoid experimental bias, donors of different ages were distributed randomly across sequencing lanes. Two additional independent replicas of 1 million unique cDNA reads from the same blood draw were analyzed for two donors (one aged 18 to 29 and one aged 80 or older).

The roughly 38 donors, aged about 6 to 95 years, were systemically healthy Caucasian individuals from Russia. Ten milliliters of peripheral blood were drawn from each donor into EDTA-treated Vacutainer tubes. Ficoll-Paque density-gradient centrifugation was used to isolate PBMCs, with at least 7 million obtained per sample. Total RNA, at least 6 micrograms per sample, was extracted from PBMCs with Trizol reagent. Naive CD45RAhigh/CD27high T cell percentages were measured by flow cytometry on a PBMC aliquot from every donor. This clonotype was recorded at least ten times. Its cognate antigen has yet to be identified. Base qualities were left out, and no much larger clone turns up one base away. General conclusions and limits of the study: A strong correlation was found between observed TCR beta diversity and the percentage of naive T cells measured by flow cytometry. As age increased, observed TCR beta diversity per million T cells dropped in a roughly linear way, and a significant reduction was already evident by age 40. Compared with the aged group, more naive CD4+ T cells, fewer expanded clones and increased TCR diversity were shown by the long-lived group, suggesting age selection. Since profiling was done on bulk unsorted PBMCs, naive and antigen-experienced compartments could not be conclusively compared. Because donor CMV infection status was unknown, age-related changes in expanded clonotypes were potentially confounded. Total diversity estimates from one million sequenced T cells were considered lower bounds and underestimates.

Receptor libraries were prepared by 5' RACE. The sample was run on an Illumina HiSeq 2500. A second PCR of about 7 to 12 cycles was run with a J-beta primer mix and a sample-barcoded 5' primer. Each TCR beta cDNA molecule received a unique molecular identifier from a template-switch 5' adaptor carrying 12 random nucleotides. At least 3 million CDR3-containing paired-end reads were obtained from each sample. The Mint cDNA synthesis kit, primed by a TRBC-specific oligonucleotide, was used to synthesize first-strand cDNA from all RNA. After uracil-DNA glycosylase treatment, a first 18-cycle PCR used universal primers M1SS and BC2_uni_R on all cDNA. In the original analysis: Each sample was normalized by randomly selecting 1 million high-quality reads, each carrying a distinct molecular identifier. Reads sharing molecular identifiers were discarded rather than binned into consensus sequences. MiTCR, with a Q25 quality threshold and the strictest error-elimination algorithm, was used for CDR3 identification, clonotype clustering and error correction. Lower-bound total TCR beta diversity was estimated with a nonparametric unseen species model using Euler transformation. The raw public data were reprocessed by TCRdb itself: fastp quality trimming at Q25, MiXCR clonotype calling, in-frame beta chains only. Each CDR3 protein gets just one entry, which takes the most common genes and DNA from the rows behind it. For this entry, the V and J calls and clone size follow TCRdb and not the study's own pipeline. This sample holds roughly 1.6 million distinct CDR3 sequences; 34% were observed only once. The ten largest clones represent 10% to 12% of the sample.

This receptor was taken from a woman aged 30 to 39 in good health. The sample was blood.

The nucleotide sequence is given as TGCAGTGCTAGAGGGGAGCTTGGAAACATTCAGTACTTC. This sequence encodes CSARGELGNIQYF. Recombination joined TRBV20-1 with TRBJ2-4; the D gene is possibly TRBD2, with 5 bases matching. Trimming takes 1 base from V and 6 bases from J, and the germline ends sit 10 bases apart. The germline V gene (reference sequence) supplies CDR1 DFQATT and CDR2 SNEGSKA. CDR3 length: 13 amino acids, cysteine to phenylalanine. The CDR3 DNA has 39 bases and is translated from base 1.